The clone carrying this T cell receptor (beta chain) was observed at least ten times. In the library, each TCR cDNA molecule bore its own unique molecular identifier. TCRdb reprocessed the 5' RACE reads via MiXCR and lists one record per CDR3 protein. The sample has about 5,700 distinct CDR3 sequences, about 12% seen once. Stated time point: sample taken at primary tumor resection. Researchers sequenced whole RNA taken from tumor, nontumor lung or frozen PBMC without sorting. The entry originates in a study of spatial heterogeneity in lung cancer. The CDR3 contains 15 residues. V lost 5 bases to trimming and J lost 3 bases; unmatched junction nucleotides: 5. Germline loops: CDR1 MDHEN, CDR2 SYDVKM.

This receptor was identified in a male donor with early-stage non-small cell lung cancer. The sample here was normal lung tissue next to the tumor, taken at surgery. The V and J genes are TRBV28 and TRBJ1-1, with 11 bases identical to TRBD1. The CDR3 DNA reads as TGTGCCAGCAGTGGCGAGGGACAGGGGGACACTGAAGCTTTCTTT. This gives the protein CASSGEGQGDTEAFF.